These 11 T cell receptor beta chains originate from one sample sequenced in a study of T cells in Graves' hyperthyroidism and ophthalmopathy (dated by TCRdb to about 2019). The library relied on multiplex PCR. The sequencer listed for this sample is Illumina HiSeq 2000. The TCR beta CDR3 regions were amplified from the RNA transcripts. The TCR CDR3 was subjected to a first round of RT-PCR using the HTBI primer set and the Qiagen OneStep RT-PCR kit. The public reads were reprocessed in TCRdb via fastp at Q25 and MiXCR, keeping in-frame beta chains. Under each unique CDR3 protein, matching rows form one entry showing the most common genes and DNA. The sample table contains about 400,000 distinct CDR3 sequences; only one count was recorded for less than 20% of them. Of the sample, 14% falls within the top ten clones. Material for sequencing was blood. The receptors stem from a woman between 18 and 29 years old with Graves' hyperthyroidism.

This clonotype was seen a handful of times. The chain carries TRBV13 and TRBJ2-2, with TRBD2 matching over 8 bases. V dropped 4 bases and J dropped 7; count of bases not matched to a gene: 5. Germline-derived CDR1 and CDR2 are PRHDT and FYEKMQ (reference sequence). The CDR3 totals 14 residues. The DNA for the CDR3 is TGTGCCAGCAGCTCAGCGGGAGTGATCGGGGAGCTGTTTTTT. As protein: CASSSAGVIGELFF.

This clonotype was counted between two and nine times. This may be a read error, as it is one base from a much larger clone. The chain combines TRBV7-8 with TRBJ2-1, with D unclear. CDR3 size: 11 residues. Germline V gives CDR1 SGHVS, CDR2 FQNEAQ. V was cut by 6 bases and J by 8 bases, with 8 bases left in between. The CDR3 coding sequence is TGTGCCAGCAGACCTAGATATGAGCAGTTCTTC. Amino acid sequence: CASRPRYEQFF.

The chain couples TRBV29-1 to TRBJ1-4, with D possibly matching TRBD1 (6 bases). The CDR3 runs 17 residues. Germline V gene sequence: CDR1 SQVTM, CDR2 ANQGSEA. Trimming shortened V by 4 bases and J by 0 bases, and 18 bases separated the two germline ends. CDR3 nucleotide sequence: TGCAGCGTTGCTTTTACAGGGAGGTCGGCAACTAATGAAAAACTGTTTTTT. Amino acid sequence: CSVAFTGRSATNEKLFF.

This clonotype was counted many times. The J gene is TRBJ2-7, the V gene TRBV28; tentatively, D is TRBD1 (6 bases). The CDR3 consists of 13 residues. The germline V and J ends were trimmed by 3 bases and 4 bases, with 10 bases remaining between them. Germline loops: CDR1 MDHEN, CDR2 SYDVKM. The CDR3 coding sequence is TGTGCCAGCAGTTTTACAGGGAAGTACGAGCAGTACTTC. Protein sequence: CASSFTGKYEQYF.

The table lists this clonotype with a few counts. This chain joins TRBV12-3 or TRBV12-4 and TRBJ1-3, with D tentatively TRBD1 (6 bases). The CDR3 sequence is 14 residues long. V was shortened by 7 bases and J by 7 bases, with 17 bases between the two germline ends. CDR3 in amino acids: CASTTGGSVNTIYF. The CDR3 DNA follows: TGTGCCAGCACCACGGGGGGCTCGGTGAACACCATATATTTT.

Details on this clonotype: Possible read error: a much larger clone is one base away. The chain recombines TRBV6-5 with TRBJ2-1; no definite D call. Germline V gives CDR1 MNHEY, CDR2 SVGAGI. Trimming left V 0 bases short and J 6 bases short, with 9 bases between. This CDR3 has 14 residues. The CDR3 reads CASSYSRRSNEQFF. DNA for the CDR3: TGTGCCAGCAGTTACTCTAGGAGAAGCAATGAGCAGTTCTTC.

Concerning this clonotype itself: A junction end diverges from the germline sequence, so it may reflect a read error. J is TRBJ1-1 and V is TRBV6-1; 9 nucleotides align to TRBD1. CDR1 is MNHNS, CDR2 SASEGT, per germline. The CDR3 sequence is 18 residues long. The CDR3 DNA reads as TGTGCCAGCAGCCGCGGCTGGTTGGGACAGGGATTGGGCACTGAAGGTTTCTTT. Translating it yields CASSRGWLGQGLGTEGFF.

This clonotype was detected only a few times. The rearrangement uses TRBV9 and TRBJ1-5, with 8 bases identical to TRBD1. The trim removed 4 bases at V and 0 bases at J, leaving 9 bases unmatched. Germline CDR1 SGDLS, CDR2 YYNGEE. CDR3 length: 17 amino acids. The CDR3 nucleotides read TGTGCCAGCAGCACCGGACAGGGAGCCTTTAGCAATCAGCCCCAGCATTTT. It yields the protein CASSTGQGAFSNQPQHF.

This clonotype was counted many times. This chain uses TRBV3-1 with TRBJ1-2; D perhaps matches TRBD1 (6 bases). This CDR3 is built from 13 residues. The V gene's germline CDR1 is LGHDT and CDR2 YNNKEL (reference sequence). The V gene lost 2 bases and the J gene lost 7 bases, with 11 bases spanning the gap. The CDR3 loop is CASSQQGILGYTF. As DNA, the CDR3 is TGTGCCAGCAGCCAACAGGGGATCCTTGGCTACACCTTC.

In the case of this clonotype: An end of the junction does not agree with germline; a read error may underlie this. V usage is TRBV11-2 and J usage is TRBJ2-1; D is ambiguous. Looked up from germline, CDR1 is SGHAT and CDR2 is FQNNGV. The CDR3 runs to 14 residues. Here the CDR3 DNA reads TGCGCCAGCAGCTTAGTTGGGCCTGGGAATAAGCAGTTCTTC. Its protein is CASSLVGPGNKQFF. The entire variable domain, with the rest obtained from reference TRBV11-2 and TRBJ2-1, is as follows: EAGVAQSPRYKIIEKRQSVAFWCNPISGHATLYWYQQILGQGPKLLIQFQNNGVVDDSQLPKDRFSAERLKGVDSTLKIQPAKLEDSAVYLCASSLVGPGNKQFFGPGTRLTVL.

This clonotype was seen at least ten times. The chain has TRBV24-1 and TRBJ2-7; D may match TRBD1 or TRBD2 (5 bases each). Between the trimmed V and J ends, which lost 5 bases and 2 bases, there was a span of 18 bases. Germline CDR1 reads KGHDR; CDR2 reads SFDVKD. CDR3 size: 16 residues. The CDR3 here is CATSGVGDPRAYEQYF. CDR3 DNA: TGTGCCACCAGTGGAGTGGGGGATCCTCGGGCCTACGAGCAGTACTTC.